Below are 14 T cell receptor beta chains sequenced from a single sample in a study of cytomegalovirus exposure and HLA in healthy donors. 13 Jbeta primers and 60 Vbeta primers were used for the PCR. Only in-frame clones appear in the TCRdb table, and some are missing; sequencing was by immunoSEQ multiplex PCR. The sample consists of some 90,000 clones, approximately 80% of them appearing once. Sequenced input: PBMCs. The receptors stem from a woman aged 45-60 years in good health and CMV-seropositive.

J is TRBJ1-5 and V is TRBV6-4, with 8 positions matching TRBD1. Germline lookup yields CDR1 MRHNA and CDR2 SNTAGT. The junction had 6 bases not matched to a gene; V was cut back by 8 bases and J by 0 bases. The CDR3 runs to 15 residues. CDR3 residues: CASRAGGDSNQPQHF. DNA for the CDR3: TGTGCCAGCCGGGCAGGGGGCGATAGCAATCAGCCCCAGCATTTT.

In this sample, this clone turned up a few times. This chain connects TRBV5-1 to TRBJ2-7; 9 nucleotides align to TRBD1. The CDR3 contains 17 residues. Unmatched junction bases numbered 7, after V lost 0 bases and J lost 0 bases. The V gene's germline CDR1 is SGHRS and CDR2 YFSETQ. CDR3 protein: CASSLVPGTGSSYEQYF. The CDR3 region has the DNA TGCGCCAGCAGCTTGGTTCCCGGGACAGGGAGCTCCTACGAGCAGTACTTC.

V usage is TRBV11-3 and J usage is TRBJ2-3, with 7 positions matching TRBD1. The CDR3 is made up of 14 amino acids. Per the germline V gene, CDR1 is SGHNT and CDR2 is YENEEA. The trim removed 3 bases at V and 6 bases at J, leaving 6 bases unmatched. The CDR3 here is CASSFGQGVDTQYF. The CDR3 nucleotides are TGTGCCAGCAGCTTTGGGCAGGGGGTGGATACGCAGTATTTT.

This clone was picked up a small number of times. J is TRBJ2-5 and V is TRBV19; 11 bases fit TRBD2. After removal of 6 bases from V and 1 base from J, the junction contained 7 bases not matched to a gene. Looked up from germline, CDR1 is LNHDA and CDR2 is SQIVND (reference sequence). The CDR3 loop spans 16 amino acids. The CDR3 bases are TGTGCCAGTAGCCTCCCTAGCGGGGGGCTCCAAGAGACCCAGTACTTC. Protein: CASSLPSGGLQETQYF.

This clone occurred once. The chain is built from TRBV7-9 and TRBJ2-5; TRBD1 might be the D (6 bases). This CDR3 is built from 15 residues. The germline gives CDR1 SEHNR, CDR2 FQNEAQ (reference sequence). V was cut by 2 bases and J by 1 base, with 11 bases left in between. Here the CDR3 reads CASSLRVDSQETQYF. DNA of the CDR3: TGTGCCAGCAGCTTAAGGGTGGACAGCCAAGAGACCCAGTACTTC. Filled out from reference TRBV7-9 and TRBJ2-5, the complete variable domain reads DTGVSQNPRHKITKRGQNVTFRCDPISEHNRLYWYRQTLGQGPEFLTYFQNEAQLEKSRLLSDRFSAERPKGSFSTLEIQRTEQGDSAMYLCASSLRVDSQETQYFGPGTRLLVL.

This clone is a singleton in its sample. The gene calls are TRBV5-8 and TRBJ1-5; the D is unclear. The V end lost 4 bases, the J end lost 6 bases, and 11 bases lay between the germline ends. Germline CDR1 SGHTS, CDR2 YDEGEE. There are 13 residues in the CDR3. CDR3 sequence: CASSPLLVQPQHF. CDR3 sequence (DNA): TGTGCCAGCAGCCCGCTGTTAGTTCAGCCCCAGCATTTT. Full variable domain (rest looked up from reference TRBV5-8 and TRBJ1-5): EAGVTQSPTHLIKTRGQQATLRCSPISGHTSVYWYQQALGLGLQFLLWYDEGEERNRGNFPPRFSGRQFPNYSSELNVNALELEDSALYLCASSPLLVQPQHFGDGTRLSIL.

CDR3 sequence (DNA): TGTGCCAGTAGCCTACTAGCAACTAGCACAGATACGCAGTATTTT. The encoded protein is CASSLLATSTDTQYF. The chain joins TRBV19 to TRBJ2-3; tentatively, D is TRBD2 (6 bases). The CDR3 has 15 amino acids. Trimming shortened V by 6 bases and J by 0 bases, and 13 bases separated the two germline ends. Germline-derived CDR1 and CDR2 are LNHDA and SQIVND (reference sequence). Based on the CDR3 plus reference TRBV19 and TRBJ2-3, the full variable domain is DGGITQSPKYLFRKEGQNVTLSCEQNLNHDAMYWYRQDPGQGLRLIYYSQIVNDFQKGDIAEGYSVSREKKESFPLTVTSAQKNPTAFYLCASSLLATSTDTQYFGPGTRLTVL.

Concerning this clone itself: The same CDR3 is also encoded by other DNA sequences in this sample. V usage is TRBV6-5 and J usage is TRBJ2-1; D gene uncertain. Trimming pared 6 bases from V and 7 bases from J, leaving 16 bases between. The CDR3 covers 14 residues. Germline CDR1 MNHEY, CDR2 SVGAGI. The CDR3 DNA is TGTGCCAGCAGCTATTCCACCCACCTAAATGAGCAGTTCTTC. This gives the protein CASSYSTHLNEQFF.

This clone was observed a single time. The chain carries TRBV29-1 and TRBJ2-3; 11 nucleotides line up with TRBD1. This CDR3 has 14 residues. The junction had 7 bases not matched to a gene; V was cut back by 6 bases and J by 5 bases. Germline assignment: CDR1 SQVTM and CDR2 ANQGSEA. The CDR3 nucleotides are TGCAGCGTAAGGGACAGGGGGACGGAAGATACGCAGTATTTT. Encoded protein: CSVRDRGTEDTQYF.

The chain joins TRBV6-4 to TRBJ1-2, with 7 bases matching TRBD1. This CDR3 spans 13 amino acids. With 4 bases clipped from V and 3 bases from J, the junction kept 2 bases outside the gene matches. The V gene's germline CDR1 is MRHNA and CDR2 SNTAGT. In nucleotides, the CDR3 is TGTGCCAGCAGTGCCGGGACAGACTATGGCTACACCTTC. This translates into CASSAGTDYGYTF.

Concerning this clone: The same CDR3 can be traced to other DNA sequences in this sample. V and J are TRBV7-3 and TRBJ1-1, with 7 positions matching TRBD1. This CDR3 is built from 13 residues. The junction had 4 bases not matched to a gene; V was cut back by 6 bases and J by 3 bases. Germline V gene sequence: CDR1 SGHTA, CDR2 FQGTGA. The CDR3 reads CASRRQGDTEAFF. CDR3 nucleotides: TGTGCCAGCAGAAGACAGGGAGACACTGAAGCTTTCTTT.

This chain joins TRBV19 and TRBJ1-2, with TRBD1 as a possible D gene (5 bases). Trimming pared 7 bases from V and 7 bases from J, leaving 16 bases between. Germline V gives CDR1 LNHDA, CDR2 SQIVND (reference sequence). This CDR3 is 13 amino acids long. The CDR3 sequence is CASNTPGDSGYTF. In DNA, the CDR3 is TGTGCCAGTAACACCCCGGGGGATAGTGGCTACACCTTC.

The rearrangement uses TRBV6-5 and TRBJ2-1; 8 nucleotides line up with TRBD1. This CDR3 is 12 amino acids long. The trim removed 2 bases at V and 15 bases at J, leaving 6 bases unmatched. Germline CDR1 reads MNHEY; CDR2 reads SVGAGI. CDR3 in DNA: TGTGCCAGCAGTTACAGGACAGGGCAGTGGTTCTTC. This translates into CASSYRTGQWFF.

V gene TRBV6-1 combines with J gene TRBJ1-3, with 7 bases aligning to TRBD1. This CDR3 is built from 13 residues. The germline V gene has CDR1 MNHNS and CDR2 SASEGT. Trimming cost V 6 bases and J 5 bases; bases outside gene matches: 4. This chain's CDR3 is CASRPTGRNTIYF. In DNA, the CDR3 is TGTGCCAGCAGACCGACAGGGAGAAACACCATATATTTT.